The 13 T cell receptor beta chains below come from one sample, sequenced in a study of blood T cell repertoires in COVID-19. The data were produced by immunoSEQ multiplex PCR, yet TCRdb's version contains in-frame clones alone and is incomplete. The table shows more than 250,000 clones, with around 80% occurring only once. The sample taken for sequencing was PBMCs or T cells enriched from blood (not recorded which). These receptors all come from a middle-aged man who had been exposed to COVID-19.

V usage is TRBV5-1 and J usage is TRBJ2-7; 9 positions match TRBD2. The CDR3 runs to 15 residues. The germline gives CDR1 SGHRS, CDR2 YFSETQ. The junction had 9 bases not matched to a gene; V was cut back by 4 bases and J by 4 bases. CDR3 bases: TGCGCCAGCAGCGTGGTCAGCGGGAGGTCATACGAGCAGTACTTC. Its translation is CASSVVSGRSYEQYF.

The chain is built from TRBV11-1 and TRBJ1-5, with 11 bases lining up with TRBD1. CDR3 size: 13 residues. The trim removed 5 bases at V and 9 bases at J, leaving 3 bases unmatched. From germline, CDR1 is SGHAT and CDR2 FQDESV (reference sequence). DNA for the CDR3: TGTGCCAGCAGCGCCGGGACAGGGGGGCCCCAGCATTTT. It yields the protein CASSAGTGGPQHF.

This chain joins TRBV5-1 and TRBJ2-6; no reliable D call. The V end was cut by 4 bases, the J end by 0 bases, with 14 bases between. CDR3 length equals 17 residues. From germline, CDR1 is SGHRS and CDR2 YFSETQ. CDR3 DNA sequence: TGCGCCAGCAGCCTAAGTCTAGGTTCCTCTGGGGCCAACGTCCTGACTTTC. It specifies CASSLSLGSSGANVLTF.

The J gene is TRBJ2-5, the V gene TRBV3-1 (or the pseudogene TRBV3-2); TRBD1 matches at 8 bases. The CDR3 runs to 14 residues. Losses at the gene ends were 5 bases for V and 2 bases for J; bases not matched to a gene: 4. In germline, CDR1 is LGHDT, CDR2 YNNKEL (reference sequence). The CDR3 spells CASSGQGGQETQYF. The CDR3 DNA is TGTGCCAGCAGCGGACAGGGTGGTCAAGAGACCCAGTACTTC.

The CDR3 nucleotides read TGCAGTGCTAGTCCACCGTCGGGGGGCAATCAGCCCCAGCATTTT. Its protein product is CSASPPSGGNQPQHF. V gene TRBV20-1 combines with J gene TRBJ1-5, with D possibly matching TRBD1 (5 bases). V was clipped by 3 bases and J by 2 bases, with 14 bases between them. The CDR3 has 15 amino acids. Per germline, CDR1 DFQATT and CDR2 SNEGSKA (reference sequence).

This chain links TRBV7-8 with TRBJ2-5, with 9 bases identical to TRBD1. J gave up 9 bases and V 2 bases, and 13 bases lay outside the gene matches. The V gene's germline CDR1 is SGHVS and CDR2 FQNEAQ. CDR3 size: 16 residues. The CDR3 DNA reads as TGTGCCAGCAGCTTAATGAGAACAGGGGGCTTTTCGGCCCAGTACTTC. Residues: CASSLMRTGGFSAQYF.

The rearrangement uses TRBV5-1 and TRBJ1-2; possible D gene TRBD1, 6 bases. The CDR3 is 18 residues long. Trimming removed 0 bases at V and 0 bases at J, with 18 bases between. CDR1 and CDR2 from the germline V gene are SGHRS and YFSETQ. As DNA, the CDR3 is TGCGCCAGCAGCTTGGAAAGGCCCCTGACAGGCGCTAACTATGGCTACACCTTC. Translating it yields CASSLERPLTGANYGYTF.

The chain joins TRBV7-3 to TRBJ2-6, with 7 bases aligning to TRBD2. The CDR3 runs to 14 residues. J gave up 1 base and V 8 bases, and 2 bases lay outside the gene matches. The V gene's germline CDR1 is SGHTA and CDR2 FQGTGA. The CDR3 region is CASGGSSGANVLTF. Here the CDR3 DNA reads TGTGCCAGCGGCGGGAGTTCTGGGGCCAACGTCCTGACTTTC.

This chain links TRBV12-5 with TRBJ2-7; D remains ambiguous. V lost 4 bases to trimming and J lost 3 bases, with 16 bases between them. Germline CDR1 reads LGHNT; CDR2 reads FRNRAP. The length of the CDR3 is 15 residues. The CDR3 here is CASGSHPGSLYEQYF. In DNA form, the CDR3 reads TGTGCTAGTGGTTCCCACCCCGGGTCCCTCTACGAGCAGTACTTC.

This clone has only one observation. This chain joins TRBV6-6 and TRBJ1-5; TRBD1 agrees at 7 bases. This CDR3 is 16 amino acids long. The trim removed 6 bases at V and 7 bases at J, leaving 15 bases unmatched. Germline assignment: CDR1 MNHNY and CDR2 SVGAGI (reference sequence). This chain's CDR3 is CASSPRGGVRTQPQHF. CDR3 sequence (DNA): TGTGCCAGCAGCCCGCGAGGGGGCGTCCGGACGCAGCCCCAGCATTTT.

V and J are TRBV24-1 and TRBJ1-2; 10 nucleotides agree with TRBD1. The CDR3 totals 14 residues. Germline assignment: CDR1 KGHDR and CDR2 SFDVKD. The ends lost 6 bases at V and 8 bases at J; junction bases unmatched: 8. CDR3 DNA sequence: TGTGCCACCAGTAACTCCGGGACAGGGGTCGGCTACACCTTC. It codes for CATSNSGTGVGYTF.

The rearrangement joins TRBV5-1 to TRBJ1-2; 8 bases align to TRBD1. With 0 bases clipped from V and 8 bases from J, the junction kept 6 bases outside the gene matches. CDR3 size: 14 residues. CDR1 and CDR2 (germline): SGHRS, YFSETQ. Here the CDR3 reads CASSLGQGAAGYTF. CDR3 DNA sequence: TGCGCCAGCAGCTTGGGGCAGGGGGCGGCCGGCTACACCTTC.

The chain employs TRBV19 and TRBJ1-3; D uncertain. With 6 bases removed from V and 3 bases from J, the gap between germline ends came to 6 bases. Germline V gene lookup returns CDR1 LNHDA and CDR2 SQIVND (reference sequence). The CDR3 contains 12 residues. CDR3: CASRSDGNTIYF. The CDR3 DNA follows: TGTGCCAGTAGGAGTGATGGAAACACCATATATTTT.